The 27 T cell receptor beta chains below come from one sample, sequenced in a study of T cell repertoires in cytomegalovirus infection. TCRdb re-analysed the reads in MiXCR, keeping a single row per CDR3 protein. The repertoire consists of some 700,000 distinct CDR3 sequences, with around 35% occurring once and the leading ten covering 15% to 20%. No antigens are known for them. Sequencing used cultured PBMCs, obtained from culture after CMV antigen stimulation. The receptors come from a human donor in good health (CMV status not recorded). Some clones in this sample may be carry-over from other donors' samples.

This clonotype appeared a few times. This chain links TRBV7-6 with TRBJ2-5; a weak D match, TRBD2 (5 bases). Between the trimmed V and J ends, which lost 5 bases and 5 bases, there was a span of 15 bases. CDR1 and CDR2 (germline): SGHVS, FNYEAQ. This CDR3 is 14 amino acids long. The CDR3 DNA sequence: TGTGCCAGCAGCCCCCCGGCCTCGGGGGAGACCCAGTACTTC. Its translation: CASSPPASGETQYF. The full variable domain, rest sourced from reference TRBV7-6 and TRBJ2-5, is GAGVSQSPRYKVTKRGQDVALRCDPISGHVSLYWYRQALGQGPEFLTYFNYEAQQDKSGLPNDRFSAERPEGSISTLTIQRTEQRDSAMYRCASSPPASGETQYFGPGTRLLVL.

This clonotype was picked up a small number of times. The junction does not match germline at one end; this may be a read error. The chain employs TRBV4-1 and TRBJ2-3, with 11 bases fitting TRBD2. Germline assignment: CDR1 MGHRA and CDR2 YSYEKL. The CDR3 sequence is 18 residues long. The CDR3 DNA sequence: TGTGCCAGCAGCCAACGCGGAGTAGCGGGGGGGTCTAAGGATACGCAGTATTTT. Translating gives CASSQRGVAGGSKDTQYF.

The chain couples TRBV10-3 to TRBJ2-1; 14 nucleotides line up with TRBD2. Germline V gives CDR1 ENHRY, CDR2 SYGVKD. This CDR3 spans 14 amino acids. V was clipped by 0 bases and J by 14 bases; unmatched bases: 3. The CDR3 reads CAISESGLAGVEFF. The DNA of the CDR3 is TGTGCCATCAGTGAGTCGGGACTAGCGGGAGTGGAGTTCTTC.

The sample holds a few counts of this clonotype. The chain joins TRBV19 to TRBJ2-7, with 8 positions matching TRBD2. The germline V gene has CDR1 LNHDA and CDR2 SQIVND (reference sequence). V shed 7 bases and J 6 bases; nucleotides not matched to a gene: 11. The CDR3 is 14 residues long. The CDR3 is CASKTIAGWGEQYF. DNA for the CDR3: TGTGCCAGTAAAACCATAGCGGGATGGGGCGAGCAGTACTTC.

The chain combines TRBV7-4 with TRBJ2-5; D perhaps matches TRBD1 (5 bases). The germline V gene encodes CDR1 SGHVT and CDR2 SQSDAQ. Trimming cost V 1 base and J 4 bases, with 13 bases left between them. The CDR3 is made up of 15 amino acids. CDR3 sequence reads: CASSLVVGDGETQYF. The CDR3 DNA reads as TGTGCCAGCAGCTTAGTGGTAGGGGATGGAGAGACCCAGTACTTC.

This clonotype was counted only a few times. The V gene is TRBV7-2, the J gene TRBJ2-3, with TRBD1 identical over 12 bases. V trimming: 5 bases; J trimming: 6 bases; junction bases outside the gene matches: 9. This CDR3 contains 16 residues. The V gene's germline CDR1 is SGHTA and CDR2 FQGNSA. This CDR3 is CASSQTGTGGWDTQYF. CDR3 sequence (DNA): TGTGCCAGCAGCCAAACCGGGACAGGGGGCTGGGATACGCAGTATTTT.

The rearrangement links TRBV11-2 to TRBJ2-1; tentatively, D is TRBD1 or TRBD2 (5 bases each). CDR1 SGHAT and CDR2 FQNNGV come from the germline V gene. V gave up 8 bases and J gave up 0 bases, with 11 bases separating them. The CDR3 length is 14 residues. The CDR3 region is CASAGASSYNEQFF. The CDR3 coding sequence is TGTGCCAGCGCCGGGGCCAGCTCCTACAATGAGCAGTTCTTC.

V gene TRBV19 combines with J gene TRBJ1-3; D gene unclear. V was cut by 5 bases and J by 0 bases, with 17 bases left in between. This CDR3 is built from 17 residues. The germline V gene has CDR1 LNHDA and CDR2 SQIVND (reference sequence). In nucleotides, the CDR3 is TGTGCCAGTAGTCCGAGGCCCTACCCGAGCTCTGGAAACACCATATATTTT. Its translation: CASSPRPYPSSGNTIYF. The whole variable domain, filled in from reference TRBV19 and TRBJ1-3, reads DGGITQSPKYLFRKEGQNVTLSCEQNLNHDAMYWYRQDPGQGLRLIYYSQIVNDFQKGDIAEGYSVSREKKESFPLTVTSAQKNPTAFYLCASSPRPYPSSGNTIYFGEGSWLTVV.

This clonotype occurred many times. The CDR3 sequence: CASSKSPGRLNEKLFF. As DNA, the CDR3 is TGTGCCAGCAGTAAATCGCCGGGACGGTTAAATGAAAAACTGTTTTTT. This chain uses TRBV7-2 with TRBJ1-4; D is possibly TRBD1 (5 bases). Looked up from germline, CDR1 is SGHTA and CDR2 is FQGNSA. The V end lost 6 bases, the J end lost 5 bases, and 19 bases lay between the germline ends. The CDR3 has 16 residues.

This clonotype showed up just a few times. CDR3 loop: CASRGGLRLAKNIQYF. In nucleotides, the CDR3 is TGTGCCAGCAGGGGGGGACTACGACTAGCCAAAAACATTCAGTACTTC. The V and J genes are TRBV2 and TRBJ2-4, with TRBD2 matching 7 bases. Trimming at V came to 6 bases and at J to 0 bases, leaving 8 bases not matched to a gene. Germline CDR1 SNHLY, CDR2 FYNNEI. The CDR3 runs 16 residues.

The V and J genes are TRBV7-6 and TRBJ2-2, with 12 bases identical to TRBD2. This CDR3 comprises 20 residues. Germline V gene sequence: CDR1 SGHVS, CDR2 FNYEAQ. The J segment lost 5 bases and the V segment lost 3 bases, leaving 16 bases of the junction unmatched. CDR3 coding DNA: TGTGCCAGCAGCTTGCCGGGCATGACTAGCGGGAGAAGAAGGACCGGGGAGCTGTTTTTT. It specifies CASSLPGMTSGRRRTGELFF.

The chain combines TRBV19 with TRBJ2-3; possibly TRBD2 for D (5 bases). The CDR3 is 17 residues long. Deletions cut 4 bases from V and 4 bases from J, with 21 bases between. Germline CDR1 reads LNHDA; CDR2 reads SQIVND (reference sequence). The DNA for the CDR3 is TGTGCCAGTAGTACCCTCCCGAGCGGTGTTAGGGCAGATACGCAGTATTTT. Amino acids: CASSTLPSGVRADTQYF.

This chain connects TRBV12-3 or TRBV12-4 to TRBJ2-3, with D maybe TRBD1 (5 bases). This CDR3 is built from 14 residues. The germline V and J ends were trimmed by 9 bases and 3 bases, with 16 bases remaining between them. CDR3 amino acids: CASTQADSTDTQYF. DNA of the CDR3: TGTGCCAGTACCCAGGCAGACAGTACAGATACGCAGTATTTT.

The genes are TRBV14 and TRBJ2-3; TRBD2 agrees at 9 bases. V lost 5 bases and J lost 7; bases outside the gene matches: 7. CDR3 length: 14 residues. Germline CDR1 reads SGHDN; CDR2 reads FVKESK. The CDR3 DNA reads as TGTGCCAGCAGCTCAAGCGGGAGGTTAAATACGCAGTATTTT. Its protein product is CASSSSGRLNTQYF.

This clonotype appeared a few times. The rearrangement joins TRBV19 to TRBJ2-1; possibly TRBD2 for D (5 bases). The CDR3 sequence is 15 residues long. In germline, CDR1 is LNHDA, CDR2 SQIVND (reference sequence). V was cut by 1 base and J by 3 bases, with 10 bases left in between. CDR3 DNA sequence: TGTGCCAGTAGTATAGGTAGCGAGTTCTACAATGAGCAGTTCTTC. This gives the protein CASSIGSEFYNEQFF.

The CDR3 spells CASSPSARHEQFF. CDR3 nucleotides: TGTGCCAGCTCACCCTCAGCCCGCCATGAGCAGTTCTTC. This chain links TRBV18 with TRBJ2-1, with D uncertain. Germline V CDR1 and CDR2: KGHSH, LQKENI. The CDR3 runs to 13 residues. Trimming pared 3 bases from V and 8 bases from J, leaving 11 bases between.

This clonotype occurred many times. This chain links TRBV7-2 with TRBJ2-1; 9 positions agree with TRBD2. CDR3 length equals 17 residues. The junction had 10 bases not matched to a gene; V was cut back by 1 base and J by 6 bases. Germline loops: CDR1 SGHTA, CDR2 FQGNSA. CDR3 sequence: CASSLDGPAGGSNEQFF. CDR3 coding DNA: TGTGCCAGCAGCTTAGACGGGCCAGCGGGGGGTTCCAATGAGCAGTTCTTC. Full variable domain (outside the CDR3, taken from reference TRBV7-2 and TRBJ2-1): GAGVSQSPSNKVTEKGKDVELRCDPISGHTALYWYRQSLGQGLEFLIYFQGNSAPDKSGLPSDRFSAERTGGSVSTLTIQRTQQEDSAVYLCASSLDGPAGGSNEQFFGPGTRLTVL.

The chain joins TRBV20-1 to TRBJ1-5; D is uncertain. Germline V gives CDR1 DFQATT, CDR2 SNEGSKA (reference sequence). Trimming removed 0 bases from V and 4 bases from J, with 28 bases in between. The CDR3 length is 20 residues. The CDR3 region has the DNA TGCAGTGCTAGAGATTTTTCCCCATTTTACCCCGGAGCGGGGAATCAGCCCCAGCATTTT. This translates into CSARDFSPFYPGAGNQPQHF.

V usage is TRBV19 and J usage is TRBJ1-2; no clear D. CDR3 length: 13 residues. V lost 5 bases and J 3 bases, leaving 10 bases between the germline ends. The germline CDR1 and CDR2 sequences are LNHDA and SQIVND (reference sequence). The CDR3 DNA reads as TGTGCCAGTAGTCCTTTCGACCACTATGGCTACACCTTC. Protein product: CASSPFDHYGYTF.

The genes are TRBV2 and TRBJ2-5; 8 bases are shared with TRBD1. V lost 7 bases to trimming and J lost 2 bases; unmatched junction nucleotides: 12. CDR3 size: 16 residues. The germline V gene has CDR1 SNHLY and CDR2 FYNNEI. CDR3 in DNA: TGTGCCAGCAACCCAGGGGGACAGGTTATTCAAGAGACCCAGTACTTC. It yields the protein CASNPGGQVIQETQYF.

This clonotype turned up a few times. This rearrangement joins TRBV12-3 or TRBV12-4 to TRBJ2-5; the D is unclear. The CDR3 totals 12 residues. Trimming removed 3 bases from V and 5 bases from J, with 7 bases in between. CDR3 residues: CASSLFVETQYF. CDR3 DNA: TGTGCCAGCAGTTTGTTTGTGGAGACCCAGTACTTC.

DNA for the CDR3: TGTGCCAGCAGCTTGGACAGGGATCTAGGCAATGAGCAGTTCTTC. As protein: CASSLDRDLGNEQFF. The J gene is TRBJ2-1, the V gene TRBV7-2; 8 bases map to TRBD1. Germline assignment: CDR1 SGHTA and CDR2 FQGNSA. With 3 bases clipped from V and 6 bases from J, the junction kept 7 bases outside the gene matches. The CDR3 covers 15 residues.

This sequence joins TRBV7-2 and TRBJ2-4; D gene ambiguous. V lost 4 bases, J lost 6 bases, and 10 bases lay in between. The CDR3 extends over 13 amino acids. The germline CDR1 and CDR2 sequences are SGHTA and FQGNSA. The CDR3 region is CASSSGAGNIQYF. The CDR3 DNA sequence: TGTGCCAGCAGCTCTGGAGCTGGAAACATTCAGTACTTC. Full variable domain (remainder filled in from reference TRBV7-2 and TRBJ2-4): GAGVSQSPSNKVTEKGKDVELRCDPISGHTALYWYRQSLGQGLEFLIYFQGNSAPDKSGLPSDRFSAERTGGSVSTLTIQRTQQEDSAVYLCASSSGAGNIQYFGAGTRLSVL.

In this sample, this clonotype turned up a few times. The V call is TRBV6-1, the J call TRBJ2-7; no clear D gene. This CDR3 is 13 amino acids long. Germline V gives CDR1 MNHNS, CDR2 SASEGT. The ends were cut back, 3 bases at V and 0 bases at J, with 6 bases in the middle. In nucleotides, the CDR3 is TGTGCCAGCAGTGAGGGCAGCTCCTACGAGCAGTACTTC. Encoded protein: CASSEGSSYEQYF.

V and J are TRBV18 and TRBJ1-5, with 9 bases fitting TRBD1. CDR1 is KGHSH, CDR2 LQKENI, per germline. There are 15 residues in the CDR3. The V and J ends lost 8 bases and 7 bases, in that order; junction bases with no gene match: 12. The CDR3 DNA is TGTGCCAGCACCCTCGGGACAGGGCAGCGGCAGCCCCAGCATTTT. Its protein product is CASTLGTGQRQPQHF.

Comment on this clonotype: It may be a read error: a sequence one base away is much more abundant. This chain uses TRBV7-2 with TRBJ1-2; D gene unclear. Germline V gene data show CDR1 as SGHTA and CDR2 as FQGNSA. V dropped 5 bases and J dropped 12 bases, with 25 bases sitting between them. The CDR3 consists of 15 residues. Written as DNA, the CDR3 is TGTGCCAGCAGCCCTACGTCACTGGCCGGGGTCGGCGACACCTTC. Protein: CASSPTSLAGVGDTF.

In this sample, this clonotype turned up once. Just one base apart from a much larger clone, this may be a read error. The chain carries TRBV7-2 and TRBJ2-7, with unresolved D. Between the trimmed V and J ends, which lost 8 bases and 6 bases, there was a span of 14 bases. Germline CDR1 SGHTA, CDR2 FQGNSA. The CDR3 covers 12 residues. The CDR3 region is CASGPTDFEQYF. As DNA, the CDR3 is TGTGCCAGCGGCCCCACGGATTTCGAGCAGTACTTC.